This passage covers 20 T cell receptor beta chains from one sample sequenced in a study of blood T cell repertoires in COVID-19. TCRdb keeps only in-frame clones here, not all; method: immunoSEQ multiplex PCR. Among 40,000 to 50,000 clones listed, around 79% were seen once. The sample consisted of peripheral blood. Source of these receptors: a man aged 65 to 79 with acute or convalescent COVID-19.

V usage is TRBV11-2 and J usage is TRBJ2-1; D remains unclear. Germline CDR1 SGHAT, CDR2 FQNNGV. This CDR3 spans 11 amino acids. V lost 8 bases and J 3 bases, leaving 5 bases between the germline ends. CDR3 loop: CASGSYNEQFF. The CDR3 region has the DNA TGTGCCAGCGGCAGCTACAATGAGCAGTTCTTC.

In DNA form, the CDR3 reads TGTGCCAGCAGCTTAGACAGGGGGACTGAAGCTTTCTTT. This sequence encodes CASSLDRGTEAFF. This sequence joins TRBV5-8 and TRBJ1-1; 9 nucleotides align to TRBD1. CDR3 length equals 13 residues. The V and J ends lost 2 bases and 5 bases, in that order; junction bases with no gene match: 1. CDR1 and CDR2 (germline): SGHTS, YDEGEE. Full variable domain (missing parts from reference TRBV5-8 and TRBJ1-1): EAGVTQSPTHLIKTRGQQATLRCSPISGHTSVYWYQQALGLGLQFLLWYDEGEERNRGNFPPRFSGRQFPNYSSELNVNALELEDSALYLCASSLDRGTEAFFGQGTRLTVV.

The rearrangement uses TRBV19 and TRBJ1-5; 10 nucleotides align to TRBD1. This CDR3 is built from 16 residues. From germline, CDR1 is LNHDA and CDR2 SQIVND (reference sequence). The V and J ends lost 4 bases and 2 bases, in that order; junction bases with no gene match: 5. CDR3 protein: CASSTRQGAGNQPQHF. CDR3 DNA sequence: TGTGCCAGTAGTACCAGACAGGGGGCTGGCAATCAGCCCCAGCATTTT.

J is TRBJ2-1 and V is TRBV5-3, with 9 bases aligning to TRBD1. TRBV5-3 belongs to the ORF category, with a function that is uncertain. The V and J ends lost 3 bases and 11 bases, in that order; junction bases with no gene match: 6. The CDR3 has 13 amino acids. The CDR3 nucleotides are TGTGCCAGAAGCTCACCGGGACAGGGAAAGCAGTTCTTC. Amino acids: CARSSPGQGKQFF.

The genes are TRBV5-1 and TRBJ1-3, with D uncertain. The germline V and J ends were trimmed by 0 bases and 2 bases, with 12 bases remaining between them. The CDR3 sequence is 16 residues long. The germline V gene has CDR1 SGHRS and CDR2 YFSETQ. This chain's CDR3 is CASSLAGGVAGNTIYF. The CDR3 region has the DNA TGCGCCAGCAGCTTGGCCGGCGGGGTCGCTGGAAACACCATATATTTT.

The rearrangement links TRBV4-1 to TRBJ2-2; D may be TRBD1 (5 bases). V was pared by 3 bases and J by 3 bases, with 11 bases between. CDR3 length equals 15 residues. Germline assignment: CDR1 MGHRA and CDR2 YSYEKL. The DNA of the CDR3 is TGCGCCAGCAGCCACTTTAAAGGGGACACCGGGGAGCTGTTTTTT. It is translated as CASSHFKGDTGELFF.

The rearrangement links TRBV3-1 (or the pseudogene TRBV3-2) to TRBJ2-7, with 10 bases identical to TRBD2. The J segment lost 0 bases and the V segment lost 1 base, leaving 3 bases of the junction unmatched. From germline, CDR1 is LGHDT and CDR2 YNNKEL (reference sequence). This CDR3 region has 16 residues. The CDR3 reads CASSQGSGGYSYEQYF. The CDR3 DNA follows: TGTGCCAGCAGCCAAGGTAGCGGGGGGTACTCCTACGAGCAGTACTTC.

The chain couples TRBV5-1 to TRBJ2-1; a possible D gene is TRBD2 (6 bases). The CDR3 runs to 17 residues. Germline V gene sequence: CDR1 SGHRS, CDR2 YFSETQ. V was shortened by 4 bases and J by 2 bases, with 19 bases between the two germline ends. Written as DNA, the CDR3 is TGCGCCAGCAGCCCGTTATCCATAGCGGTAACCTACAATGAGCAGTTCTTC. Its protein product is CASSPLSIAVTYNEQFF.

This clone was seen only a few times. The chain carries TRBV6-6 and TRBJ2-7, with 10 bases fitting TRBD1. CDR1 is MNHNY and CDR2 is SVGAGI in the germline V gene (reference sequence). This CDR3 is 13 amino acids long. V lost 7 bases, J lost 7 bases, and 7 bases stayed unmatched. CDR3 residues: CASNRDRGGEQYF. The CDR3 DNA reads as TGTGCCAGCAACAGGGACAGGGGCGGAGAGCAGTACTTC.

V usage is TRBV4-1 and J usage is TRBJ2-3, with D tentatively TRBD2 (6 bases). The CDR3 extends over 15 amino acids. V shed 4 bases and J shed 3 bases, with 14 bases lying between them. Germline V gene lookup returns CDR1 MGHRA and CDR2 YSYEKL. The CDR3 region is CASSPQTRATDTQYF. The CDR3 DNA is TGCGCCAGCAGCCCCCAGACTAGAGCGACAGATACGCAGTATTTT.

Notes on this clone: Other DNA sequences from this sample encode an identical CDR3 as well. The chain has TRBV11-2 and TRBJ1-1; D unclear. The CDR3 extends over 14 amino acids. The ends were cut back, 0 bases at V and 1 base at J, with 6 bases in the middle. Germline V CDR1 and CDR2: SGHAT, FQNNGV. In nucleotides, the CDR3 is TGTGCCAGCAGCTTAGAATCAGGGAACACTGAAGCTTTCTTT. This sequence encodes CASSLESGNTEAFF.

CDR3 residues: CASKGQYSNQPQHF. The CDR3 region has the DNA TGTGCCAGCAAAGGACAATATAGCAATCAGCCCCAGCATTTT. V is TRBV27 and J is TRBJ1-5, with D perhaps TRBD1 (5 bases). The CDR3 is made up of 14 amino acids. Germline V CDR1 and CDR2: MNHEY, SMNVEV (reference sequence). V lost 7 bases, J lost 0 bases, and 10 bases lay in between.

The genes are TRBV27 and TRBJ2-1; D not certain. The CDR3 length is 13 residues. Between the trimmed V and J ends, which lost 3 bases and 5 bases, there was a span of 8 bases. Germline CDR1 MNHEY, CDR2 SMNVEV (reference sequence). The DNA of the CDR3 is TGTGCCAGCAGTTTCAGGCCGGACAATGAGCAGTTCTTC. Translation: CASSFRPDNEQFF.

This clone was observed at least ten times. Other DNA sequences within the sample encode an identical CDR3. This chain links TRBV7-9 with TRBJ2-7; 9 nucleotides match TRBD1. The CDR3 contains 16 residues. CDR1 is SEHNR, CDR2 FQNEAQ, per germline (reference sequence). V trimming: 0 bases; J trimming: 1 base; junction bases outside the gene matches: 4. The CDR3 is CASSLATGGRSYEQYF. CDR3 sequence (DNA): TGTGCCAGCAGCTTAGCGACAGGGGGACGATCCTACGAGCAGTACTTC. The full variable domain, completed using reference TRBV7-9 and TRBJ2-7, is DTGVSQNPRHKITKRGQNVTFRCDPISEHNRLYWYRQTLGQGPEFLTYFQNEAQLEKSRLLSDRFSAERPKGSFSTLEIQRTEQGDSAMYLCASSLATGGRSYEQYFGPGTRLTVT.

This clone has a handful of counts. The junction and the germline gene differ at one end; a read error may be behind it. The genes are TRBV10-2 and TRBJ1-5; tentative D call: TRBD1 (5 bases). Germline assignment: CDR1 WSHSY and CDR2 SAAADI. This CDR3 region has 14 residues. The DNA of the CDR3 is TGCGCCAGCAGTCAGTCGGACATCTCCCAGCCCCAGCATTTT. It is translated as CASSQSDISQPQHF.

CDR3 nucleotides: TGTGCCAGTGGGGACAGGGACAATGAGCAGTTCTTC. It codes for CASGDRDNEQFF. The chain joins TRBV19 to TRBJ2-1, with 9 nucleotides matching TRBD1. Germline V lookup: CDR1 LNHDA, CDR2 SQIVND (reference sequence). The junction had 1 base not matched to a gene; V was cut back by 8 bases and J by 5 bases. The CDR3 has 12 residues. The entire variable domain, with the rest obtained from reference TRBV19 and TRBJ2-1, is as follows: DGGITQSPKYLFRKEGQNVTLSCEQNLNHDAMYWYRQDPGQGLRLIYYSQIVNDFQKGDIAEGYSVSREKKESFPLTVTSAQKNPTAFYLCASGDRDNEQFFGPGTRLTVL.

The chain's CDR3 is CASGLGGHRYGYTF. In DNA, the CDR3 is TGTGCTAGTGGTTTGGGAGGGCACCGCTATGGCTACACCTTC. This sequence joins TRBV12-5 and TRBJ1-2; D unresolved. V lost 1 base and J 4 bases, leaving 10 bases between the germline ends. This CDR3 is built from 14 residues. Per germline, CDR1 LGHNT and CDR2 FRNRAP.

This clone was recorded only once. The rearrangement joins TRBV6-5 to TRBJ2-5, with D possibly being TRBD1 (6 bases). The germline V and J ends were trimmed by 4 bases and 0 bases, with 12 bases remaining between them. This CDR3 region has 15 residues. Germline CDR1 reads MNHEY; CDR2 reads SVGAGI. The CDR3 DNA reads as TGTGCCAGCAGTTCGGCCGGACAGTACCAAGAGACCCAGTACTTC. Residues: CASSSAGQYQETQYF.

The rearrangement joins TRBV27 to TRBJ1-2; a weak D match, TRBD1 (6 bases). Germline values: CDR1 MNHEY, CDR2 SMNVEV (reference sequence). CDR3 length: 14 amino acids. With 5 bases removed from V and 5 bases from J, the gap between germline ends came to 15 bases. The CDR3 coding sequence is TGTGCCAGCAGTGAGCCTGGACAGACGTATGGCTACACCTTC. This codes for CASSEPGQTYGYTF.

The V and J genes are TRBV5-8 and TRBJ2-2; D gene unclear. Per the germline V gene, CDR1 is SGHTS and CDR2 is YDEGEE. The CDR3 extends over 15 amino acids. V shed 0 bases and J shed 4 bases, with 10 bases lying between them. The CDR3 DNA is TGTGCCAGCAGCTTGGGAGTAGTAACCACCGGGGAGCTGTTTTTT. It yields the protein CASSLGVVTTGELFF.